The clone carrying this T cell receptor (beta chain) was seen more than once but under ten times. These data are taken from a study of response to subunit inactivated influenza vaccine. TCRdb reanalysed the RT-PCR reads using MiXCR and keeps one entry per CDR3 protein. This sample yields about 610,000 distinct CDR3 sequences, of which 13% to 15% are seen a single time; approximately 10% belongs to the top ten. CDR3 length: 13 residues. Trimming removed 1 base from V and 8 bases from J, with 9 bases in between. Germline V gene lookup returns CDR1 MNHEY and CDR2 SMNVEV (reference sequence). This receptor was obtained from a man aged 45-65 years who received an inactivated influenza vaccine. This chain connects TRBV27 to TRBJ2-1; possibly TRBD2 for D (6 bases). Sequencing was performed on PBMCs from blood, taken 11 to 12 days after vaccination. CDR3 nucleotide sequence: TGTGCCAGCAGTTTATGGGGGGTTCATGAGCAGTTCTTC. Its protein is CASSLWGVHEQFF.